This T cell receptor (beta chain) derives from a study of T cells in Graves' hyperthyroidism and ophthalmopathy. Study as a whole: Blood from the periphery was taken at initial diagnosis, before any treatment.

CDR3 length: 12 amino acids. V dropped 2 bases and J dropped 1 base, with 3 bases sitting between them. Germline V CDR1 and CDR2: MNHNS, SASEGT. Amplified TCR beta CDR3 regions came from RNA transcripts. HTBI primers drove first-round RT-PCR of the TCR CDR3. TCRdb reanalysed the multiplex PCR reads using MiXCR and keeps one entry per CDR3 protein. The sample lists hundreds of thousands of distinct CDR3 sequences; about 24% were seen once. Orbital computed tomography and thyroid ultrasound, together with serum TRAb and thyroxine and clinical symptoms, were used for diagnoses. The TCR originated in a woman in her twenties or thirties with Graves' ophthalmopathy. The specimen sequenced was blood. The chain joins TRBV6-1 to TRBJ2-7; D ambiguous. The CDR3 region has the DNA TGTGCCAGCAGTGAATATTCCTACGAGCAGTACTTC. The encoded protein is CASSEYSYEQYF.